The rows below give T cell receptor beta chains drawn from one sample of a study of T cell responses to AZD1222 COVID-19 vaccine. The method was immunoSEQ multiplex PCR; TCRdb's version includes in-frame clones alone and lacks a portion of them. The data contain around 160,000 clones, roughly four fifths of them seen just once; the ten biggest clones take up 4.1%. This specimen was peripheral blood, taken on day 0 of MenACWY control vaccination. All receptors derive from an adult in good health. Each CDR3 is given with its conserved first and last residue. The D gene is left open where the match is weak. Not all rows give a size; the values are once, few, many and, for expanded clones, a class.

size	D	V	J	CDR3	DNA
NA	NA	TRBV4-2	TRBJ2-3	CASSLHLARDTDTQYF	TGTGCCAGCAGCCTTCACTTAGCGCGAGACACAGATACGCAGTATTTT
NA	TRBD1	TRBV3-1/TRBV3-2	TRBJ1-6	CASRQGQRNSPLHF	TGTGCCAGCAGACAGGGACAGAGAAATTCACCCCTCCACTTT
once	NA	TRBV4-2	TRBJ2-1	CASSQMGGTDNEQFF	TGTGCCAGCAGCCAGATGGGCGGGACAGACAATGAGCAGTTCTTC
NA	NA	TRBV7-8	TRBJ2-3	CASSFRAGTTDTQYF	TGTGCCAGCAGCTTTCGGGCGGGGACCACAGATACGCAGTATTTT
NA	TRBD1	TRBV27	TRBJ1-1	CASSFGQGGLNTEAFF	TGTGCCAGCAGTTTTGGGCAGGGGGGGCTGAACACTGAAGCTTTCTTT
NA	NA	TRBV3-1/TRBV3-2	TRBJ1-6	CASSRQETPLHF	TGTGCCAGCAGCCGACAGGAGACACCCCTCCACTTT
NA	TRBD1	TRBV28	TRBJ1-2	CASSSLDLLTGGRYGYTF	TGTGCCAGCAGTTCCTTAGACCTCCTCACAGGGGGTCGCTATGGCTACACCTTC
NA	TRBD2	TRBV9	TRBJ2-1	CASSSGGHYNEQFF	TGTGCCAGCAGCTCGGGGGGTCACTACAATGAGCAGTTCTTC
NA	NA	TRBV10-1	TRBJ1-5	CASSPSGSNQPQHF	TGCGCCAGCAGCCCCTCAGGGAGCAATCAGCCCCAGCATTTT
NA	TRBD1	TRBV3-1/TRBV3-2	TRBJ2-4	CASSQGTGTGSKNIQYF	TGTGCCAGCAGCCAAGGGACCGGGACAGGGTCCAAAAACATTCAGTACTTC
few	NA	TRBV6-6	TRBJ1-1	CASPSADMNTEAFF	TGTGCCAGCCCATCTGCCGACATGAACACTGAAGCTTTCTTT
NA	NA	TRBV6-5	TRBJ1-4	CASAFLKDEKLFF	TGTGCCAGCGCATTTCTAAAGGATGAAAAACTGTTTTTT
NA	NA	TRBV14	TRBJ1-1	CASSLLGTENTEAFF	TGTGCCAGCAGCCTGCTTGGGACGGAGAACACTGAAGCTTTCTTT
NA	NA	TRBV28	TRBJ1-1	CASSTLDSDKAFF	TGTGCCAGCAGTACCCTGGACAGTGATAAAGCTTTCTTT
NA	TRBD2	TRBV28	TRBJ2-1	CASSSTLAGGLGEQFF	TGTGCCAGCAGCTCCACCCTAGCGGGGGGGCTTGGTGAGCAGTTCTTC
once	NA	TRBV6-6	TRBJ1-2	CASSRGLYGYTF	TGTGCCAGCAGTCGGGGATTATATGGCTACACCTTC
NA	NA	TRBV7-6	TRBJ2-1	CASSPEGPGGLIYNEQFF	TGTGCCAGCAGCCCCGAAGGCCCCGGCGGTCTCATTTACAATGAGCAGTTCTTC
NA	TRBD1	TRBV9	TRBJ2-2	CASSVASRDRTPGELFF	TGTGCCAGCAGCGTAGCTTCCCGGGACAGGACCCCCGGGGAGCTGTTTTTT
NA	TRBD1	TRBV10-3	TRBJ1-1	CAIRAIQGGDTEAFF	TGTGCCATCAGAGCGATACAGGGGGGAGACACTGAAGCTTTCTTT
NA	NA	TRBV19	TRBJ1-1	CASSIVAGKNTEAFF	TGTGCCAGTAGTATAGTGGCAGGGAAGAACACTGAAGCTTTCTTT
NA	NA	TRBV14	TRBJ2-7	CASSQVLGMRAGEQYF	TGTGCCAGCAGCCAAGTACTAGGGATGAGGGCTGGCGAGCAGTACTTC
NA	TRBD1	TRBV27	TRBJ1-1	CASSPLRTGPTEAFF	TGTGCCAGCAGTCCACTCCGGACAGGCCCCACTGAAGCTTTCTTT
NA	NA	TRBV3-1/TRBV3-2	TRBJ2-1	CASSQAKLAGANNEQFF	TGTGCCAGCAGCCAAGCAAAATTGGCGGGGGCTAACAATGAGCAGTTCTTC
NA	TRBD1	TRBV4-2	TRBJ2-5	CASSHRQGLQYYQETQYF	TGTGCCAGCAGCCATAGACAGGGGTTACAATACTACCAAGAGACCCAGTACTTC
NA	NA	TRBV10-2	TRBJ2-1	CASSILGGDKQFF	TGCGCCAGCAGCATTCTAGGCGGGGATAAGCAGTTCTTC
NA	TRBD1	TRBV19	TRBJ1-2	CASNPRGLFYGYTF	TGTGCCAGTAATCCAAGGGGGCTTTTTTATGGCTACACCTTC
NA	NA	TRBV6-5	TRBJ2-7	CASRNRGVNEQYF	TGTGCCAGCAGAAACAGAGGGGTGAACGAGCAGTACTTC
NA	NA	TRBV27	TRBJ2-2	CASHTWGRGASNTGELFF	TGTGCCAGTCATACCTGGGGCAGGGGTGCTTCGAACACCGGGGAGCTGTTTTTT
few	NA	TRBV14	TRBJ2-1	CASSQEWGRGEQFF	TGTGCCAGCAGCCAAGAGTGGGGCCGGGGGGAGCAGTTCTTC
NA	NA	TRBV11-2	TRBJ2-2	CASSLFVKPTGELFF	TGTGCCAGCAGCTTATTCGTTAAACCCACCGGGGAGCTGTTTTTT
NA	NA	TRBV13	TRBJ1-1	CASSVDWGTEAFF	TGTGCCAGCAGCGTAGACTGGGGAACTGAAGCTTTCTTT
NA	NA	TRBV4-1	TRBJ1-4	CASSQDPDGFNEKLFF	TGCGCCAGCAGCCAAGATCCCGACGGATTTAATGAAAAACTGTTTTTT